This passage covers 15 T cell receptor beta chains from one sample sequenced in a study of T cells after yellow fever vaccination. TCRdb reanalysed the 5' RACE reads using MiXCR and keeps one entry per CDR3 protein. The table has 150,000 or so distinct CDR3 sequences, approximately 6.6% seen once. Sequenced material: CD4+ T cells sorted from PBMCs, taken 10 days after the yellow fever booster vaccination. The receptors were gathered from a man aged 30-40 years who received the YFV17D yellow fever vaccine.

This clonotype was counted ten times or more. The chain uses TRBV12-3 or TRBV12-4 and TRBJ1-6, with D perhaps matching TRBD1 (5 bases). V was pared by 7 bases and J by 6 bases, with 13 bases between. The CDR3 contains 14 residues. DNA of the CDR3: TGTGCCAGCATCATCGGGGGTGCTAATTCACCCCTCCACTTT. It specifies CASIIGGANSPLHF.

This clonotype was counted at least ten times. The chain carries TRBV7-8 and TRBJ2-1; D is perhaps TRBD1 (6 bases). Between the trimmed V and J ends, which lost 2 bases and 7 bases, there was a span of 15 bases. The CDR3 extends over 15 amino acids. The germline V gene has CDR1 SGHVS and CDR2 FQNEAQ. The CDR3 region has the DNA TGTGCCAGCAGCTTATTAAAGAAAGGGGGAAATGAGCAGTTCTTC. Encoded protein: CASSLLKKGGNEQFF.

The table lists this clonotype with many counts. The chain combines TRBV7-3 with TRBJ1-1, with D perhaps matching TRBD1 (5 bases). This CDR3 contains 13 residues. Deletions cut 2 bases from V and 5 bases from J, with 9 bases between. CDR1 and CDR2 from the germline V gene are SGHTA and FQGTGA. CDR3 in amino acids: CASSLQTETEAFF. The DNA of the CDR3 is TGTGCCAGCAGCTTACAGACAGAAACTGAAGCTTTCTTT.

This sequence joins TRBV28 and TRBJ2-7, with 10 nucleotides matching TRBD1. V was clipped by 5 bases and J by 1 base; unmatched bases: 8. The germline V gene has CDR1 MDHEN and CDR2 SYDVKM. The CDR3 spans 16 residues. The CDR3 coding sequence is TGTGCCAGCAGTCAGTCGGGACAGGGGCCTTCCTACGAGCAGTACTTC. Amino acid sequence: CASSQSGQGPSYEQYF. Looking up the rest from reference TRBV28 and TRBJ2-7 gives the full variable domain: DVKVTQSSRYLVKRTGEKVFLECVQDMDHENMFWYRQDPGLGLRLIYFSYDVKMKEKGDIPEGYSVSREKKERFSLILESASTNQTSMYLCASSQSGQGPSYEQYFGPGTRLTVT.

The table lists this clonotype with many counts. This sequence joins TRBV5-1 and TRBJ2-2; D gene unclear. V dropped 3 bases and J dropped 1 base, with 4 bases sitting between them. In germline, CDR1 is SGHRS, CDR2 YFSETQ. CDR3 length: 13 residues. CDR3 loop: CASSWENTGELFF. The CDR3 DNA reads as TGCGCCAGCAGCTGGGAGAACACCGGGGAGCTGTTTTTT.

This clonotype was observed many times. The chain recombines TRBV7-2 with TRBJ2-5, with D perhaps TRBD2 (6 bases). This CDR3 is 15 amino acids long. Germline loops: CDR1 SGHTA, CDR2 FQGNSA. Trimming pared 5 bases from V and 5 bases from J, leaving 18 bases between. The CDR3 protein is CASSPGLLVMETQYF. For the CDR3, the DNA is TGTGCCAGCAGCCCGGGACTCCTGGTGATGGAGACCCAGTACTTC.

This clonotype was seen repeatedly, ten times or more. This chain connects TRBV14 to TRBJ2-1; a weak D match, TRBD1 (6 bases). The germline CDR1 and CDR2 sequences are SGHDN and FVKESK. V lost 3 bases, J lost 5 bases, and 17 bases lay in between. The CDR3 is made up of 16 amino acids. The CDR3 reads CASSHRGRNTHNEQFF. The DNA of the CDR3 is TGTGCCAGCAGCCACAGGGGACGCAACACCCACAATGAGCAGTTCTTC.

This clonotype was observed at least ten times. In DNA form, the CDR3 reads TGTGCCAGCAGTTACGTACGACAGTCCTACGAGCAGTACTTC. Translation gives CASSYVRQSYEQYF. The V call is TRBV6-5, the J call TRBJ2-7; possible D gene TRBD1, 5 bases. This CDR3 is 14 amino acids long. Germline loops: CDR1 MNHEY, CDR2 SVGAGI. V was pared by 2 bases and J by 1 base, with 9 bases between.

This clonotype came up many times. V gene TRBV12-5 combines with J gene TRBJ2-5, with 7 bases fitting TRBD1. The V gene end was trimmed by 6 bases and the J gene end by 9 bases; junction bases not matched to a gene: 19. Per the germline V gene, CDR1 is LGHNT and CDR2 is FRNRAP. The CDR3 runs to 16 residues. CDR3 amino acids: CASGPATAPIDRAQYF. CDR3 sequence (DNA): TGTGCTAGTGGCCCAGCGACAGCGCCAATCGACAGGGCCCAGTACTTC. Full variable domain (outside the CDR3, taken from reference TRBV12-5 and TRBJ2-5): DARVTQTPRHKVTEMGQEVTMRCQPILGHNTVFWYRQTMMQGLELLAYFRNRAPLDDSGMPKDRFSAEMPDATLATLKIQPSEPRDSAVYFCASGPATAPIDRAQYFGPGTRLLVL.

Ten or more counts support this clonotype. The genes are TRBV4-3 and TRBJ2-7, with D possibly being TRBD1 (5 bases). The CDR3 has 15 residues. The germline CDR1 and CDR2 sequences are LGHNA and YSLEER. The V gene lost 0 bases and the J gene lost 2 bases, with 11 bases spanning the gap. The CDR3 nucleotides read TGCGCCAGCAGCCAAGATAGAGGCAGGGCCTACGAGCAGTACTTC. It yields the protein CASSQDRGRAYEQYF.

This clonotype showed up many times. The CDR3 DNA reads TGTGCCAGCTCACCCTCGCTCTACAATGAGCAGTTCTTC. It encodes CASSPSLYNEQFF. The chain is built from TRBV18 and TRBJ2-1; D ambiguous. V lost 3 bases and J 3 bases, leaving 6 bases between the germline ends. The CDR3 consists of 13 residues. Germline CDR1 reads KGHSH; CDR2 reads LQKENI.

The chain combines TRBV7-6 with TRBJ2-3; 7 bases are a match to TRBD2. The CDR3 extends over 17 amino acids. V shed 3 bases, J shed 1 base, and the junction held 10 bases outside the gene matches. Germline CDR1 reads SGHVS; CDR2 reads FNYEAQ. In DNA form, the CDR3 reads TGTGCCAGCAGCTTTAAATCATTGGCGGGAGGCACAGATACGCAGTATTTT. Protein product: CASSFKSLAGGTDTQYF.

This clonotype has a count of ten or more. The rearrangement joins TRBV10-3 to TRBJ1-5; TRBD1 is a possible D gene (6 bases). This CDR3 is built from 12 residues. Per the germline V gene, CDR1 is ENHRY and CDR2 is SYGVKD. V was trimmed by 4 bases and J by 7 bases, leaving 8 bases between them. Written as DNA, the CDR3 is TGTGCCATCAGTGCAGGGGACCAGCCCCAGCATTTT. Protein sequence: CAISAGDQPQHF.

In this sample, this clonotype turned up many times. The chain is built from TRBV7-9 and TRBJ2-3; D is perhaps TRBD2 (5 bases). Trimming cost V 3 bases and J 2 bases, with 6 bases left between them. The V gene's germline CDR1 is SEHNR and CDR2 FQNEAQ (reference sequence). This CDR3 has 13 residues. CDR3 residues: CASSFGNTDTQYF. In DNA form, the CDR3 reads TGTGCCAGCAGCTTCGGGAACACAGATACGCAGTATTTT.

In its sample, this clonotype was seen a few times. This chain joins TRBV5-1 and TRBJ2-3; 10 bases are a match to TRBD2. Per germline, CDR1 SGHRS and CDR2 YFSETQ. The CDR3 loop spans 15 amino acids. With V trimmed by 6 bases and J by 1 base, 5 bases remained unmatched. Written as DNA, the CDR3 is TGCGCCAGCACCCCGGGGACTAGCGGCACAGATACGCAGTATTTT. Translating it yields CASTPGTSGTDTQYF.